What follows describes a single T cell receptor (beta chain). Its cognate antigen is unknown. An end of the junction does not agree with germline; a read error may underlie this. Vbeta (60) and Jbeta (13) primers were used in the PCR. Measured with immunoSEQ multiplex PCR; TCRdb has only the in-frame clones, and not every one. This repertoire shows over 120,000 clones, 77% found once; its top ten account for 3% to 4.5%. This CDR3 is 13 amino acids long. The germline CDR1 and CDR2 sequences are SSHAT and FNYEAQ (reference sequence). These data are taken from a study of cytomegalovirus exposure and HLA in healthy donors. Study-wide results and limits: By a later analysis, the bulk of CMV-associated TCR beta chains appeared HLA-restricted.

Specimen: PBMCs. This receptor was taken from a male donor in good health and CMV-seronegative. The chain combines TRBV7-7 with TRBJ2-5; D gene ambiguous. CDR3 nucleotide sequence: TGTGCTAGCAGCTTCTCCCCTGAAGAGACCCAGTACTTC. This encodes CASSFSPEETQYF.